These T cell receptor beta chains were read from a single sample in a study of cytotoxic CD8 clonotypes in ibrutinib-treated CLL. Sequenced by immunoSEQ multiplex PCR; TCRdb stores in-frame clones only, minus some. The sample records over 200,000 clones, roughly 79% being singletons. This specimen was PBMCs, taken after 12 months of ibrutinib treatment. These receptors originate from a human donor with chronic lymphocytic leukemia. The conserved cysteine and the conserved F or W are not part of the CDR3 here. The order of the fields is V gene, clone size, J gene, CDR3 protein. Expanded clones are given a class, and other clones once, few, many or no size at all.

TRBV7-9	NA	TRBJ1-4	ASSLTGGAGDEKLF
TRBV5-4	many	TRBJ2-2	ASSFGAGLIPGELF
TRBV18	NA	TRBJ1-1	ASSGGQGNTEAF
TRBV19	few	TRBJ2-2	ASQDGGYTGELF
TRBV29-1	NA	TRBJ1-5	SVKTGGDNSNQPQH
TRBV5-1	NA	TRBJ2-7	ASSYDGSYEQY
TRBV28	NA	TRBJ2-2	ASSLSLYRMGGGTGELF
TRBV5-6	NA	TRBJ1-6	ASSLTGRVNSPLH
TRBV6-1	NA	TRBJ1-3	ASSEGGSGNTIY
TRBV6-5	NA	TRBJ2-5	ASSSRGPLGGTQY
TRBV28	NA	TRBJ2-2	ASSFGLARPGELF
TRBV5-1	NA	TRBJ2-3	ASSLVPGGYTDTQY
TRBV19	many	TRBJ1-6	ASSDRATSPLH
TRBV19	NA	TRBJ1-2	ASTTGDRGDGYT
TRBV6-4	NA	TRBJ2-7	ASSDSFYEQY
TRBV7-2	NA	TRBJ2-1	ASSFTHNEQF
TRBV28	NA	TRBJ2-3	ASSFRDRTQY
TRBV23-1	NA	TRBJ2-5	ASTLTGRHGETQY
TRBV5-1	few	TRBJ1-2	ASSFGQFGYT
TRBV9	once	TRBJ1-1	ASSGEELLNTEAF
TRBV2	NA	TRBJ1-5	ASRETGNQPQH
TRBV5-5	NA	TRBJ2-2	ASSLGLSGTFTGELF
TRBV6-5	NA	TRBJ2-3	ASSSLIRDAGDTQY
TRBV7-9	NA	TRBJ1-4	ASSQPGSNEKLF
TRBV10-3	NA	TRBJ2-7	AISDRDRGTHEQY
TRBV7-9	NA	TRBJ2-7	ASSRPGQLYEQY
TRBV7-2	NA	TRBJ1-3	ASSLSSGNTIY
TRBV30	once	TRBJ1-1	ACLPPGGRTEAF
TRBV5-1	NA	TRBJ2-3	ASSPGLAGPTDTQY
TRBV10-3	few	TRBJ2-3	AISELERGGLKDTQY
TRBV4-1	NA	TRBJ2-7	ASSQPGQGSYEQY
TRBV4-2	few	TRBJ2-2	ASSQDHQGSWTGELF
TRBV5-6	NA	TRBJ2-7	ASSFLTGTREQY
TRBV5-4	few	TRBJ2-5	ASSLGIGETQY
TRBV5-6	NA	TRBJ2-1	ASSWRGSGFYNEQF
TRBV9	NA	TRBJ2-5	ASAGGAIWETQY
TRBV18	NA	TRBJ1-5	ASSPNPPGGQPQH
TRBV6-6	NA	TRBJ2-1	ASSYLAGGPGEQF
TRBV5-4	few	TRBJ2-7	ASSLGGTSGTYEQY
TRBV7-9	NA	TRBJ1-4	ASSSDRDGNEKLF
TRBV6-6	NA	TRBJ1-6	ASSSLRKGNSPLH
TRBV27	NA	TRBJ1-4	ASSPWGPNEKLF
TRBV18	NA	TRBJ2-7	ASSPSAGLDEQY
TRBV29-1	NA	TRBJ1-2	SAAQGSYGYT
TRBV6-5	NA	TRBJ1-3	ASSYSSSGNTIY
TRBV7-9	NA	TRBJ1-2	ASSYPPTNYGYT
TRBV19	NA	TRBJ2-2	ASSIMGFGTGELF
TRBV29-1	NA	TRBJ1-1	SVVGQGVGEAF
TRBV5-1	NA	TRBJ2-1	ASSPEGPRSGHSYNEQF
TRBV25-1	NA	TRBJ2-3	ASSEYRAGGTDTQY
TRBV7-3	NA	TRBJ2-3	ASSLTTAGGPDTQY
TRBV7-7	many	TRBJ1-1	ASSPMTASNTEAF
TRBV5-4	NA	TRBJ2-1	ASQTLTRTSGYNEQF
TRBV10-2	NA	TRBJ1-4	ASSEVGGQEKLF